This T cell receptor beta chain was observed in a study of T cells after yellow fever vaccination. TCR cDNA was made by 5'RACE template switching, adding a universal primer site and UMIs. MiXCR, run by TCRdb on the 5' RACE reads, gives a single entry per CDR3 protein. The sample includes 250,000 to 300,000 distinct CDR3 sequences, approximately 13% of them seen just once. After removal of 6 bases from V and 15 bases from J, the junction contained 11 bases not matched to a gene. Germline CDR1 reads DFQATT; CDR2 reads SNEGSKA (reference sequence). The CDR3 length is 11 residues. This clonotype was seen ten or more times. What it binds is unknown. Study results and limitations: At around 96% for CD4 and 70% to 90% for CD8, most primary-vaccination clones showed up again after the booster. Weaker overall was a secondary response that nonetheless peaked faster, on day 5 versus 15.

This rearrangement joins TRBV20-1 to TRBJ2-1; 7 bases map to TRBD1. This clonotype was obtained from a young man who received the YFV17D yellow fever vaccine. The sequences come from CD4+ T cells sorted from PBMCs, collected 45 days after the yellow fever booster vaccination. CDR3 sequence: CSATLDRALFF. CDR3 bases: TGCAGTGCGACTCTTGACAGGGCTTTGTTCTTC.